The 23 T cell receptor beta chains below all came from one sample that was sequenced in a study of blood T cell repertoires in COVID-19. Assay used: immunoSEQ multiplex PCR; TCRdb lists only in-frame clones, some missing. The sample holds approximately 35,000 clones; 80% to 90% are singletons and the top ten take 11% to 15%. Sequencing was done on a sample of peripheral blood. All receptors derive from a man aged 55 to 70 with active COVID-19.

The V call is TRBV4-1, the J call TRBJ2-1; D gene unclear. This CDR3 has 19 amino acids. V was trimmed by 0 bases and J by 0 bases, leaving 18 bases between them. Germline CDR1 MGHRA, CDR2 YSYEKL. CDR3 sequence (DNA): TGCGCCAGCAGCCAAGACCCGAGGTTAGGTAGCTACTCCTACAATGAGCAGTTCTTC. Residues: CASSQDPRLGSYSYNEQFF.

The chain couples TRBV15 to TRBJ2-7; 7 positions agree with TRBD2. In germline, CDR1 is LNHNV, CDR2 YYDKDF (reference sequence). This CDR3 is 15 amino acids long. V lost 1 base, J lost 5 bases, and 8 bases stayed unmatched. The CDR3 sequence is CATSRGGGSLNEQYF. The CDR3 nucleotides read TGTGCCACCAGCAGAGGGGGAGGGTCTTTGAACGAGCAGTACTTC.

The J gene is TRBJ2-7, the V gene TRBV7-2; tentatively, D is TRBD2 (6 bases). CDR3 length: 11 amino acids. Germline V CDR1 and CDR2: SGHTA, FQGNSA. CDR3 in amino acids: CASSLGGALNV. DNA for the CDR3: TGTGCCAGCAGCTTGGGGGGTGCCCTGAATGTC.

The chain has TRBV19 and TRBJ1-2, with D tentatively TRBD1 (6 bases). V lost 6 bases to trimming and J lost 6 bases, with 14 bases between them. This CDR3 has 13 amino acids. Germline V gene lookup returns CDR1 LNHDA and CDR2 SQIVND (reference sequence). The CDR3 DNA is TGTGCCAGTAGCCCCGACAGGCGCGATGGCTACACCTTC. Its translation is CASSPDRRDGYTF.

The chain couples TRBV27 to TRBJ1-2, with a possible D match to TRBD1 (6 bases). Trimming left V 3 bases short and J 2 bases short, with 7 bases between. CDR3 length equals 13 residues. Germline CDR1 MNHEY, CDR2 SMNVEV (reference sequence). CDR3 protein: CASSFRGNYGYTF. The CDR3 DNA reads TGTGCCAGCAGTTTCAGGGGAAACTATGGCTACACCTTC.

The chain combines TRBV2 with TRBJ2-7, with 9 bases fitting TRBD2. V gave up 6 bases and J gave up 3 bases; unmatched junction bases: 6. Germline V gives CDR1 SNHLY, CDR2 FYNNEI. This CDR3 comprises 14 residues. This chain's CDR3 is CASRGAGGFYEQYF. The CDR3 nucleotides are TGTGCCAGCAGAGGGGCGGGAGGGTTCTACGAGCAGTACTTC. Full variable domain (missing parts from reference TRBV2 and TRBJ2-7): EPEVTQTPSHQVTQMGQEVILRCVPISNHLYFYWYRQILGQKVEFLVSFYNNEISEKSEIFDDQFSVERPDGSNFTLKIRSTKLEDSAMYFCASRGAGGFYEQYFGPGTRLTVT.

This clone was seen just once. CDR3 sequence reads: CATRSGTQTYNEQFF. The CDR3 DNA reads as TGTGCCACCAGATCTGGGACTCAGACTTACAATGAGCAGTTCTTC. This chain uses TRBV15 with TRBJ2-1; D perhaps matches TRBD2 (6 bases). Germline V gene sequence: CDR1 LNHNV, CDR2 YYDKDF (reference sequence). The CDR3 is made up of 15 amino acids. V was pared by 6 bases and J by 4 bases, with 16 bases between. The whole variable domain, filled in from reference TRBV15 and TRBJ2-1, reads DAMVIQNPRYQVTQFGKPVTLSCSQTLNHNVMYWYQQKSSQAPKLLFHYYDKDFNNEADTPDNFQSRRPNTSFCFLDIRSPGLGDTAMYLCATRSGTQTYNEQFFGPGTRLTVL.

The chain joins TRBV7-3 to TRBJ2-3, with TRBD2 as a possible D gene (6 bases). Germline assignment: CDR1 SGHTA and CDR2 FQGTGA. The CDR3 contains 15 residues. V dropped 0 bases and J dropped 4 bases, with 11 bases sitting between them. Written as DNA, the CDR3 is TGTGCCAGCAGCTTAACTGTGAGGGAGGCAGATACGCAGTATTTT. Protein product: CASSLTVREADTQYF.

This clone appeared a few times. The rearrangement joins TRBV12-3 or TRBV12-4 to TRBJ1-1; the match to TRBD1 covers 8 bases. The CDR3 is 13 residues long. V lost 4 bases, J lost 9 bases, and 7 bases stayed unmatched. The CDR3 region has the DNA TGTGCCAGCAGTTCGACAGGGGCCAGGAAAGCTTTCTTT. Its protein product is CASSSTGARKAFF.

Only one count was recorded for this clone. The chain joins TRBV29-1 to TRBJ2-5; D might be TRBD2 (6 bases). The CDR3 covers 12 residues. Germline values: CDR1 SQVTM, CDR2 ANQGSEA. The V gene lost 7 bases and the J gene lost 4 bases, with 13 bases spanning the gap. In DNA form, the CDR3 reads TGCAGCGGGGGGGTTGGGCTAGAGACCCAGTACTTC. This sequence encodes CSGGVGLETQYF. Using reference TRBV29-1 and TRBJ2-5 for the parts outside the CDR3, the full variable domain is SAVISQKPSRDICQRGTSLTIQCQVDSQVTMMFWYRQQPGQSLTLIATANQGSEATYESGFVIDKFPISRPNLTFSTLTVSNMSPEDSSIYLCSGGVGLETQYFGPGTRLLVL.

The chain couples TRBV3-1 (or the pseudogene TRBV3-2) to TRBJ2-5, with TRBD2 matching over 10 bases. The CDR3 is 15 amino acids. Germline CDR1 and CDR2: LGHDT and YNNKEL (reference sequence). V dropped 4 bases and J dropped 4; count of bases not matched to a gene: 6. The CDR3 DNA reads TGTGCCAGCAGCCGCAGACTAGCGGGTATAGAGACCCAGTACTTC. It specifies CASSRRLAGIETQYF.

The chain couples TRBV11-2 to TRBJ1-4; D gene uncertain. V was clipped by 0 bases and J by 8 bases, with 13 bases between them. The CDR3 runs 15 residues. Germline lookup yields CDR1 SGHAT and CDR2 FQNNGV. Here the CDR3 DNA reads TGTGCCAGCAGCTTAGACCCGGGTGGCTACGAAAAACTGTTTTTT. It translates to CASSLDPGGYEKLFF. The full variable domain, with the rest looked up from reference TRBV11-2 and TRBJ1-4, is EAGVAQSPRYKIIEKRQSVAFWCNPISGHATLYWYQQILGQGPKLLIQFQNNGVVDDSQLPKDRFSAERLKGVDSTLKIQPAKLEDSAVYLCASSLDPGGYEKLFFGSGTQLSVL.

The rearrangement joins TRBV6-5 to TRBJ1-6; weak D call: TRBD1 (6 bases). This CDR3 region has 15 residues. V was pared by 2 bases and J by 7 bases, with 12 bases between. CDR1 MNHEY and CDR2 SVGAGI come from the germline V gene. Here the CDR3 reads CASSYEQGGNSPLHF. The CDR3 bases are TGTGCCAGCAGTTACGAACAGGGTGGCAATTCACCCCTCCACTTT.

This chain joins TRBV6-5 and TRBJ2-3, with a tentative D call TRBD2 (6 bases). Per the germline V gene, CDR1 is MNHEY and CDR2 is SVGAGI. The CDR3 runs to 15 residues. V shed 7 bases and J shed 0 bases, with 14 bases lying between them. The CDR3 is CASTQRAFSTDTQYF. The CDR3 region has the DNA TGTGCCAGCACCCAGCGGGCTTTTAGCACAGATACGCAGTATTTT.

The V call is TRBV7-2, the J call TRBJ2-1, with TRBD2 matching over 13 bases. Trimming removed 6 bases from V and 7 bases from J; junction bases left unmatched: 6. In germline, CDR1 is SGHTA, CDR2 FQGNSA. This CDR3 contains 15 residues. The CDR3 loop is CASRSGTSGINEQFF. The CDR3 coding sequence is TGTGCCAGCAGATCCGGGACTAGCGGGATTAATGAGCAGTTCTTC.

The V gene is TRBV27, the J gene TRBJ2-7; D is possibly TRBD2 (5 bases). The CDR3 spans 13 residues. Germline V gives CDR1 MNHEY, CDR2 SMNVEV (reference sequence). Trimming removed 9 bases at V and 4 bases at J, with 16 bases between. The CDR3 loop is CARTPGVPYEQYF. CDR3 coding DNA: TGTGCCAGGACACCCGGGGTCCCGTACGAGCAGTACTTC.

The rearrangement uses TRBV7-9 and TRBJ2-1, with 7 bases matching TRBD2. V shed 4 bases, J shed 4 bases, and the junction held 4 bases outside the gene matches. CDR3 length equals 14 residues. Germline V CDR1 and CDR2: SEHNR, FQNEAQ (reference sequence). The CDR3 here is CASSYTRGYNEQFF. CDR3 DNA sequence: TGTGCCAGCAGCTATACGCGGGGGTACAATGAGCAGTTCTTC.

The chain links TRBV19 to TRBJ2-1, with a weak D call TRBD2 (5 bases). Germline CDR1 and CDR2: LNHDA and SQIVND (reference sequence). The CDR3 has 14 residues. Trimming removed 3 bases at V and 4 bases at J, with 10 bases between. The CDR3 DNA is TGTGCCAGTAGTATGAGAGCGGAGTACAATGAGCAGTTCTTC. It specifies CASSMRAEYNEQFF.

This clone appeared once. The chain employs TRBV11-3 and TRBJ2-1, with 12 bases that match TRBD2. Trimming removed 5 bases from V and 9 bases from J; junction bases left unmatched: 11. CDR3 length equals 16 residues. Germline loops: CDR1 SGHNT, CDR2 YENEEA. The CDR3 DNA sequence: TGTGCCAGCAGCCCTCGGACTAGCGGGGATTTGGGTGAGCAGTTCTTC. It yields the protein CASSPRTSGDLGEQFF.

The CDR3 sequence is CASSEQGYQPQHF. CDR3 coding DNA: TGTGCCAGCAGTGAACAGGGGTATCAGCCCCAGCATTTT. This chain joins TRBV6-1 and TRBJ1-5, with D tentatively TRBD1 (6 bases). Trimming stripped 2 bases from V and 5 bases from J, with 7 bases between. This CDR3 is 13 amino acids long. Germline V gene sequence: CDR1 MNHNS, CDR2 SASEGT.

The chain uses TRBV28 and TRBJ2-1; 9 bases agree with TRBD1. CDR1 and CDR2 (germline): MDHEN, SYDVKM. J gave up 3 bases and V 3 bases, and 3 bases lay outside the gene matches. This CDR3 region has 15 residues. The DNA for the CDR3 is TGTGCCAGCAGTTTCGGACAGGGGATCTACAATGAGCAGTTCTTC. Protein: CASSFGQGIYNEQFF. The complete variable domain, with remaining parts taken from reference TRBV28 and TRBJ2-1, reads DVKVTQSSRYLVKRTGEKVFLECVQDMDHENMFWYRQDPGLGLRLIYFSYDVKMKEKGDIPEGYSVSREKKERFSLILESASTNQTSMYLCASSFGQGIYNEQFFGPGTRLTVL.

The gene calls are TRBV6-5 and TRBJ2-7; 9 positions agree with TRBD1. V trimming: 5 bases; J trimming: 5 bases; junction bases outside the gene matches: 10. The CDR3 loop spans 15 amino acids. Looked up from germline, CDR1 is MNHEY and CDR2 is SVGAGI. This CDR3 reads CASSIQQGAVNEQYF. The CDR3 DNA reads TGTGCCAGCAGTATCCAACAGGGGGCTGTGAACGAGCAGTACTTC.

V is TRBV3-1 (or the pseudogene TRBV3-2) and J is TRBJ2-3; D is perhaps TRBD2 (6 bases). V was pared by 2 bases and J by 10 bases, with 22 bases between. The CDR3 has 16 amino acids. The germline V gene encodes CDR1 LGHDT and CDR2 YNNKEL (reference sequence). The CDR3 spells CASSQRPAGTYLAQYF. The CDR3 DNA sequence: TGTGCCAGCAGCCAAAGGCCGGCGGGGACGTATTTAGCGCAGTATTTT.